This T cell receptor (beta chain) originates from a study of blood T cell repertoires in COVID-19. Donors were grouped by their self-reported clinical history. The CDR3 has 15 residues. V shed 3 bases, J shed 2 bases, and the junction held 6 bases outside the gene matches. Looked up from germline, CDR1 is DFQATT and CDR2 is SNEGSKA (reference sequence). Profiled with immunoSEQ multiplex PCR; TCRdb holds only in-frame clones, not every one. The sample yields nearly 250,000 clones, more than 70% seen once. The sample consisted of PBMCs or T cells enriched from blood (not recorded which). The clonotype was recovered from a woman in her forties or fifties who had recovered from COVID-19. V and J are TRBV20-1 and TRBJ1-2; 10 nucleotides match TRBD1. CDR3 in DNA: TGCAGTGCTAGTAGGGGGACAGGGGAGAACTATGGCTACACCTTC. It translates to CSASRGTGENYGYTF.